The 31 T cell receptor beta chains presented below share a single source sample, sequenced in a study of blood T cell repertoires in COVID-19. Clones were read by immunoSEQ multiplex PCR, and TCRdb kept only the in-frame ones, dropping some. The data contain 200,000 to 250,000 clones, about 86% of them singletons. Sequencing was done on a sample of PBMCs or T cells enriched from blood (not recorded which). These receptors were collected from a woman aged 50 to 65 in a cohort exposed to, infected with or recovered from COVID-19 (not recorded which).

The chain recombines TRBV5-1 with TRBJ1-2; D is perhaps TRBD1 (6 bases). CDR1 is SGHRS and CDR2 is YFSETQ in the germline V gene. The CDR3 is 14 residues long. The V end lost 0 bases, the J end lost 3 bases, and 9 bases lay between the germline ends. DNA of the CDR3: TGCGCCAGCAGCTTGGGACAGGACTACTATGGCTACACCTTC. Amino acid sequence: CASSLGQDYYGYTF.

V gene TRBV10-3 combines with J gene TRBJ1-2, with unresolved D. The CDR3 extends over 15 amino acids. Trimming took off 2 bases at V and 3 bases at J, with 13 bases between the two ends. Germline V CDR1 and CDR2: ENHRY, SYGVKD. The CDR3 spells CAISEVRWFDYGYTF. The CDR3 coding sequence is TGTGCCATCAGTGAGGTCAGGTGGTTCGACTATGGCTACACCTTC.

This chain connects TRBV7-3 to TRBJ1-1, with D hard to call. CDR3 length equals 13 residues. Per the germline V gene, CDR1 is SGHTA and CDR2 is FQGTGA. V was clipped by 3 bases and J by 3 bases, with 8 bases between them. CDR3 coding DNA: TGTGCCAGCAGCTTTGCCGGGGACACTGAAGCTTTCTTT. Amino acids: CASSFAGDTEAFF. Drawing the rest from reference TRBV7-3 and TRBJ1-1, the complete variable domain is GAGVSQTPSNKVTEKGKYVELRCDPISGHTALYWYRQSLGQGPEFLIYFQGTGAADDSGLPNDRFFAVRPEGSVSTLKIQRTERGDSAVYLCASSFAGDTEAFFGQGTRLTVV.

The chain links TRBV7-8 to TRBJ2-5; 7 bases agree with TRBD1. Trimming cost V 5 bases and J 3 bases; bases outside gene matches: 9. The CDR3 length is 15 residues. Per the germline V gene, CDR1 is SGHVS and CDR2 is FQNEAQ. In nucleotides, the CDR3 is TGTGCCAGCAGCAGAAGGGGGCGAGTGGAAGAGACCCAGTACTTC. Protein sequence: CASSRRGRVEETQYF.

The chain joins TRBV2 to TRBJ1-1; unclear D gene. Germline CDR1 SNHLY, CDR2 FYNNEI. The CDR3 contains 13 residues. Trimming shortened V by 5 bases and J by 1 base, and 8 bases separated the two germline ends. CDR3 sequence (DNA): TGTGCCAGCAGTCGAACAAGGAACACTGAAGCTTTCTTT. This sequence encodes CASSRTRNTEAFF.

The count of this clone is one. The chain has TRBV6-2 or TRBV6-3 and TRBJ1-2, with 8 bases identical to TRBD1. The CDR3 has 13 amino acids. Germline V gives CDR1 MNHEY, CDR2 SVGEGT. J lost 6 bases, V lost 2 bases, and 2 bases had no gene match. The CDR3 reads CASSYGQGNGYTF. CDR3 DNA sequence: TGTGCCAGCAGTTACGGACAGGGCAATGGCTACACCTTC.

The V and J genes are TRBV5-1 and TRBJ2-3; tentative D call: TRBD2 (6 bases). This CDR3 region has 16 residues. V was cut by 1 base and J by 2 bases, with 14 bases left in between. Germline assignment: CDR1 SGHRS and CDR2 YFSETQ. The CDR3 DNA reads TGCGCCAGCAGCTTGTTCGCGGGGCCCCTCACAGATACGCAGTATTTT. Residues: CASSLFAGPLTDTQYF.

The chain carries TRBV25-1 and TRBJ2-7, with a possible D match to TRBD1 (6 bases). Trimming removed 7 bases at V and 3 bases at J, with 13 bases between. The CDR3 runs 13 residues. The V gene's germline CDR1 is MGHDK and CDR2 SYGVNS. This CDR3 is CASKSTGRYEQYF. As DNA, the CDR3 is TGTGCCAGCAAATCGACAGGTCGCTACGAGCAGTACTTC.

The CDR3 sequence: CASSSPAGNEQFF. CDR3 DNA: TGTGCCAGCAGCTCTCCCGCCGGCAATGAGCAGTTCTTC. The chain employs TRBV9 and TRBJ2-1; D call uncertain. Trimming removed 4 bases from V and 6 bases from J, with 11 bases in between. The CDR3 spans 13 residues. Germline CDR1 reads SGDLS; CDR2 reads YYNGEE.

The V and J genes are TRBV5-4 and TRBJ2-7, with 7 bases aligning to TRBD1. The ends lost 4 bases at V and 3 bases at J; junction bases unmatched: 7. CDR3 size: 14 residues. Looked up from germline, CDR1 is SGHNT and CDR2 is YYREEE (reference sequence). The CDR3 spells CASSIGQDGYEQYF. The CDR3 bases are TGTGCCAGCAGCATAGGACAGGACGGCTACGAGCAGTACTTC.

This clone was observed a few times. The chain couples TRBV4-3 to TRBJ1-5; D gene unclear. CDR1 LGHNA and CDR2 YSLEER come from the germline V gene. The V and J ends lost 0 bases and 3 bases respectively, with 9 bases between them. This CDR3 is 15 amino acids long. CDR3 in DNA: TGCGCCAGCAGCCAAGATGCACAGCTCAATCAGCCCCAGCATTTT. Protein sequence: CASSQDAQLNQPQHF.

This chain joins TRBV7-2 and TRBJ1-5; D remains unclear. The CDR3 has 14 amino acids. Between the trimmed V and J ends, which lost 4 bases and 5 bases, there was a span of 12 bases. CDR1 SGHTA and CDR2 FQGNSA come from the germline V gene. The CDR3 DNA reads as TGTGCCAGCAGCTCCCTCCTGCGGGATCAGCCCCAGCATTTT. Its translation: CASSSLLRDQPQHF.

The rearrangement uses TRBV27 and TRBJ2-6, with no clear D. The V and J ends lost 2 bases and 0 bases respectively, with 5 bases between them. The CDR3 is made up of 15 amino acids. CDR1 is MNHEY, CDR2 SMNVEV, per germline (reference sequence). This CDR3 is CASSLRASGANVLTF. The CDR3 nucleotides read TGTGCCAGCAGTTTACGCGCCTCTGGGGCCAACGTCCTGACTTTC.

The chain couples TRBV30 to TRBJ1-1, with a weak D call TRBD1 (6 bases). CDR3 length equals 12 residues. V gave up 0 bases and J gave up 14 bases, with 16 bases separating them. CDR1 and CDR2 (germline): GTSNPN, SVGIG (reference sequence). The CDR3 here is CAWSVPGGSRFF. The CDR3 nucleotides are TGTGCCTGGAGTGTACCTGGGGGCAGCCGCTTCTTT.

The chain carries TRBV18 and TRBJ1-1; no clear D. Germline lookup yields CDR1 KGHSH and CDR2 LQKENI. Between the trimmed V and J ends, which lost 2 bases and 0 bases, there was a span of 10 bases. The length of the CDR3 is 15 residues. CDR3 region: CASSPMQMLNTEAFF. The CDR3 nucleotides are TGTGCCAGCTCACCAATGCAGATGTTGAACACTGAAGCTTTCTTT.

The chain recombines TRBV4-3 with TRBJ1-2; D unclear. V lost 0 bases and J lost 4, with 9 bases in between. The V gene's germline CDR1 is LGHNA and CDR2 YSLEER. The CDR3 sequence is 14 residues long. CDR3 amino acids: CASSQEPSFYGYTF. The CDR3 nucleotides are TGCGCCAGCAGCCAAGAGCCCAGTTTCTATGGCTACACCTTC.

CDR3 sequence reads: CAWSVNPGTEAFF. CDR3 DNA sequence: TGTGCCTGGAGTGTAAATCCGGGGACTGAAGCTTTCTTT. The chain employs TRBV30 and TRBJ1-1, with D hard to call. V lost 0 bases to trimming and J lost 5 bases, with 10 bases between them. Looked up from germline, CDR1 is GTSNPN and CDR2 is SVGIG (reference sequence). There are 13 residues in the CDR3.

This chain uses TRBV25-1 with TRBJ2-5; TRBD2 matches at 8 bases. Germline values: CDR1 MGHDK, CDR2 SYGVNS. CDR3 length equals 15 residues. V was pared by 7 bases and J by 5 bases, with 12 bases of the junction left unmatched. The DNA for the CDR3 is TGTGCCAGCACCGCATGGCTAGCGGGCGTGGAGACCCAGTACTTC. This codes for CASTAWLAGVETQYF.

V is TRBV2 and J is TRBJ1-2; D is unresolved. CDR3 length equals 13 residues. Germline-derived CDR1 and CDR2 are SNHLY and FYNNEI. V was clipped by 8 bases and J by 3 bases, with 13 bases between them. As DNA, the CDR3 is TGTGCCAGCCACTCAGGTCCCGACTATGGCTACACCTTC. Protein product: CASHSGPDYGYTF.

The chain combines TRBV9 with TRBJ2-5, with 13 bases matching TRBD2. The V gene's germline CDR1 is SGDLS and CDR2 YYNGEE. With 4 bases clipped from V and 2 bases from J, the junction kept 11 bases outside the gene matches. The CDR3 sequence is 18 residues long. CDR3 sequence reads: CASSPRGLAGARQETQYF. CDR3 DNA sequence: TGTGCCAGCAGCCCGAGAGGACTAGCGGGGGCCCGACAAGAGACCCAGTACTTC. The full variable domain, completed using reference TRBV9 and TRBJ2-5, is DSGVTQTPKHLITATGQRVTLRCSPRSGDLSVYWYQQSLDQGLQFLIQYYNGEERAKGNILERFSAQQFPDLHSELNLSSLELGDSALYFCASSPRGLAGARQETQYFGPGTRLLVL.

The chain uses TRBV7-2 and TRBJ2-3, with TRBD1 matching over 8 bases. Germline V gene lookup returns CDR1 SGHTA and CDR2 FQGNSA. V was pared by 5 bases and J by 6 bases, with 7 bases of the junction left unmatched. The CDR3 contains 14 residues. The CDR3 sequence is CASSQRTGTDTQYF. As DNA, the CDR3 is TGTGCCAGCAGCCAAAGGACAGGGACCGATACGCAGTATTTT.

This clone is a singleton in its sample. This chain connects TRBV15 to TRBJ1-6; D might be TRBD1 (5 bases). Germline assignment: CDR1 LNHNV and CDR2 YYDKDF (reference sequence). V lost 6 bases and J 7 bases, leaving 10 bases between the germline ends. This CDR3 contains 13 residues. Here the CDR3 DNA reads TGTGCCACCAGGCTACAGGACAATTCACCCCTCCACTTT. It is translated as CATRLQDNSPLHF.

J is TRBJ1-1 and V is TRBV19; 8 bases map to TRBD1. The CDR3 is 15 amino acids. The ends lost 6 bases at V and 3 bases at J; junction bases unmatched: 9. The V gene's germline CDR1 is LNHDA and CDR2 SQIVND (reference sequence). The CDR3 reads CASSPRGQAHTEAFF. The CDR3 nucleotides are TGTGCCAGTAGCCCCCGGGGACAGGCCCACACTGAAGCTTTCTTT.

In its sample, this clone was seen once. The chain combines TRBV4-1 with TRBJ2-1; possible D gene TRBD1, 6 bases. Germline V CDR1 and CDR2: MGHRA, YSYEKL. The germline V and J ends were trimmed by 4 bases and 9 bases, with 22 bases remaining between them. This CDR3 region has 16 residues. This CDR3 reads CASSREGTLQRGEQFF. CDR3 in DNA: TGCGCCAGCAGCCGAGAAGGGACACTACAACGGGGTGAGCAGTTCTTC.

The rearrangement links TRBV28 to TRBJ2-7, with a possible D match to TRBD1 (6 bases). This CDR3 has 12 residues. The germline CDR1 and CDR2 sequences are MDHEN and SYDVKM. V lost 7 bases and J 2 bases, leaving 9 bases between the germline ends. The CDR3 region has the DNA TGTGCCAGCAACAGGGCAACCTACGAGCAGTACTTC. Encoded protein: CASNRATYEQYF.

This chain connects TRBV7-2 to TRBJ2-3; D remains unclear. The germline gives CDR1 SGHTA, CDR2 FQGNSA. The CDR3 is 13 residues long. V was cut by 3 bases and J by 4 bases, with 8 bases left in between. In nucleotides, the CDR3 is TGTGCCAGCAGCTTGTTTTCATCAGATACGCAGTATTTT. Amino acid sequence: CASSLFSSDTQYF. Drawing the rest from reference TRBV7-2 and TRBJ2-3, the complete variable domain is GAGVSQSPSNKVTEKGKDVELRCDPISGHTALYWYRQSLGQGLEFLIYFQGNSAPDKSGLPSDRFSAERTGGSVSTLTIQRTQQEDSAVYLCASSLFSSDTQYFGPGTRLTVL.

This chain joins TRBV24-1 and TRBJ2-7, with 7 bases identical to TRBD1. Per the germline V gene, CDR1 is KGHDR and CDR2 is SFDVKD. There are 17 residues in the CDR3. V shed 0 bases, J shed 6 bases, and the junction held 13 bases outside the gene matches. In DNA, the CDR3 is TGTGCCACCAGTGATTTGTCCCTACAGGGGACCCTCGTCGAGCAGTACTTC. Translating it yields CATSDLSLQGTLVEQYF.

The chain joins TRBV18 to TRBJ2-5; TRBD1 matches at 8 bases. V lost 1 base, J lost 5 bases, and 6 bases stayed unmatched. The germline CDR1 and CDR2 sequences are KGHSH and LQKENI. The CDR3 spans 15 residues. CDR3: CASSPRQQGGETQYF. DNA for the CDR3: TGTGCCAGCTCACCACGGCAACAGGGGGGTGAGACCCAGTACTTC.

CDR3 region: CASSTVPSQAEAFF. The DNA for the CDR3 is TGTGCCAGCAGCACCGTCCCAAGCCAGGCTGAAGCTTTCTTT. The chain couples TRBV9 to TRBJ1-1, with no clear D. With 4 bases removed from V and 6 bases from J, the gap between germline ends came to 16 bases. CDR1 is SGDLS and CDR2 is YYNGEE in the germline V gene. The CDR3 is made up of 14 amino acids.

The chain employs TRBV6-5 and TRBJ1-2; tentative D call: TRBD1 (5 bases). V was trimmed by 0 bases and J by 4 bases, leaving 15 bases between them. CDR3 length equals 16 residues. CDR1 is MNHEY and CDR2 is SVGAGI in the germline V gene. CDR3 sequence reads: CASSYSYRRNVYGYTF. The CDR3 DNA is TGTGCCAGCAGTTACTCCTACAGGAGAAATGTCTATGGCTACACCTTC.

The genes are TRBV5-4 and TRBJ1-1; D is perhaps TRBD1 (5 bases). The CDR3 runs to 15 residues. V was cut by 0 bases and J by 1 base, with 10 bases left in between. The V gene's germline CDR1 is SGHNT and CDR2 YYREEE (reference sequence). The CDR3 DNA reads TGTGCCAGCAGCTTGGTTGACAGCCCGAACACTGAAGCTTTCTTT. This encodes CASSLVDSPNTEAFF.